This T cell receptor (beta chain) was captured by sequencing in a study of blood T cell repertoires in COVID-19. Study-level background: Donors in the United States, Italy and Spain gave samples during acute or convalescent COVID-19. PBMCs, B-cell-depleted T cells, or T cells were the source of the cDNA or gDNA that made up the material.

The CDR3 length is 14 residues. Germline V lookup: CDR1 MDHEN, CDR2 SYDVKM. V trimming: 5 bases; J trimming: 6 bases; junction bases outside the gene matches: 8. Original analysis: Amplification from reference gene primers served as the basis for estimated nucleated cell counts. The table came from immunoSEQ multiplex PCR; TCRdb's copy has only in-frame clones and leaves some out. V, J and clone size reflect that table, while D and trimming were determined from the DNA. The repertoire holds about 210,000 clones, roughly four fifths seen once, with about 8% in the top ten. Input material: peripheral blood. This sequence originates from a woman aged 45-59 years with active or convalescent COVID-19. This chain links TRBV28 with TRBJ1-2; 8 nucleotides agree with TRBD1. CDR3 in amino acids: CASSPLGQGDGYTF. The CDR3, as DNA: TGTGCCAGCAGTCCGCTCGGACAGGGTGATGGCTACACCTTC.